The 11 T cell receptor beta chains given below trace back to one sample, sequenced in a study of OX40 agonist ivuxolimab in advanced cancers. The repertoire was sequenced with immunoSEQ multiplex PCR; TCRdb's copy has only in-frame clones and lacks some. The data hold about 52,000 clones, with about 93% observed a single time. Here the sequenced sample was CD4+ or CD8+ T cells sorted from blood, taken in a trial of the OX40 agonist ivuxolimab. These receptors were taken from an adult with an advanced solid tumor such as melanoma, head and neck, liver or kidney cancer.

The chain combines TRBV27 with TRBJ2-5; D is tentatively TRBD1 or TRBD2 (5 bases each). Germline V gene data show CDR1 as MNHEY and CDR2 as SMNVEV (reference sequence). V was pared by 4 bases and J by 7 bases, with 13 bases between. The CDR3 totals 13 residues. The CDR3 DNA reads as TGTGCCAGCAGTTGGGGGAAGCTGGGGACCCAGTACTTC. Protein: CASSWGKLGTQYF.

This chain joins TRBV28 and TRBJ2-3; D unresolved. The CDR3 length is 14 residues. CDR1 and CDR2 from the germline V gene are MDHEN and SYDVKM. The V and J ends lost 7 bases and 3 bases respectively, with 14 bases between them. CDR3 coding DNA: TGTGCCAGCACCCACTCGGTAGGAACAGATACGCAGTATTTT. Protein product: CASTHSVGTDTQYF.

The rearrangement joins TRBV14 to TRBJ2-2; TRBD2 aligns across 8 bases. The CDR3 has 16 amino acids. After removal of 2 bases from V and 3 bases from J, the junction contained 5 bases not matched to a gene. Germline loops: CDR1 SGHDN, CDR2 FVKESK. CDR3 sequence (DNA): TGTGCCAGCAGCCAACAACTAGCGGCTTACACCGGGGAGCTGTTTTTT. Translated: CASSQQLAAYTGELFF.

This chain links TRBV4-1 with TRBJ2-7; D not certain. This CDR3 comprises 13 residues. Per germline, CDR1 MGHRA and CDR2 YSYEKL. The ends were cut back, 2 bases at V and 4 bases at J, with 9 bases in the middle. CDR3 residues: CASSQLDGYEQYF. CDR3 bases: TGCGCCAGCAGCCAATTGGACGGGTACGAGCAGTACTTC.

The V call is TRBV28, the J call TRBJ2-5; maybe TRBD1 (6 bases). The CDR3 has 14 amino acids. The V and J ends lost 8 bases and 2 bases respectively, with 15 bases between them. Germline CDR1 reads MDHEN; CDR2 reads SYDVKM. The CDR3 is CASEHLQGQETQYF. CDR3 nucleotide sequence: TGTGCCAGCGAACACCTACAGGGTCAAGAGACCCAGTACTTC. Using reference TRBV28 and TRBJ2-5 for the parts outside the CDR3, the full variable domain is DVKVTQSSRYLVKRTGEKVFLECVQDMDHENMFWYRQDPGLGLRLIYFSYDVKMKEKGDIPEGYSVSREKKERFSLILESASTNQTSMYLCASEHLQGQETQYFGPGTRLLVL.

This chain joins TRBV27 and TRBJ2-7, with 7 bases aligning to TRBD1. Germline CDR1 and CDR2: MNHEY and SMNVEV (reference sequence). V dropped 5 bases and J dropped 1; count of bases not matched to a gene: 11. The CDR3 is 16 residues long. CDR3 in DNA: TGTGCCAGCAGTCCCAGCCTCGGGACAGAATCCTACGAGCAGTACTTC. Protein product: CASSPSLGTESYEQYF.

This chain connects TRBV7-7 to TRBJ2-5, with TRBD1 matching 8 bases. Germline trimming cut 3 bases from V and 7 bases from J; bases unmatched to any gene: 7. Germline V CDR1 and CDR2: SSHAT, FNYEAQ (reference sequence). The CDR3 runs to 14 residues. This CDR3 is CASSLRTGQGTQYF. In DNA form, the CDR3 reads TGTGCCAGCAGCTTGCGGACAGGACAGGGGACCCAGTACTTC.

The chain employs TRBV7-9 and TRBJ2-3; no definite D call. Germline loops: CDR1 SEHNR, CDR2 FQNEAQ (reference sequence). The CDR3 has 15 amino acids. V was trimmed by 7 bases and J by 0 bases, leaving 14 bases between them. Written as DNA, the CDR3 is TGTGCCAGCACCGTGGATTTACTCAGCACAGATACGCAGTATTTT. It yields the protein CASTVDLLSTDTQYF. The whole variable domain, filled in from reference TRBV7-9 and TRBJ2-3, reads DTGVSQNPRHKITKRGQNVTFRCDPISEHNRLYWYRQTLGQGPEFLTYFQNEAQLEKSRLLSDRFSAERPKGSFSTLEIQRTEQGDSAMYLCASTVDLLSTDTQYFGPGTRLTVL.

This sequence joins TRBV9 and TRBJ2-1; tentative D call: TRBD2 (6 bases). CDR1 and CDR2 from the germline V gene are SGDLS and YYNGEE. Trimming removed 0 bases from V and 12 bases from J, with 16 bases in between. The CDR3 sequence is 14 residues long. For the CDR3, the DNA is TGTGCCAGCAGCGTAGCCGACCCGGGCGGGACGCAGTTCTTC. Translated: CASSVADPGGTQFF.

V and J are TRBV19 and TRBJ1-1, with TRBD1 as a possible D gene (5 bases). The CDR3 runs 14 residues. The germline V gene has CDR1 LNHDA and CDR2 SQIVND (reference sequence). Trimming removed 3 bases from V and 1 base from J, with 9 bases in between. The CDR3 coding sequence is TGTGCCAGTAGTATTCAGGGACCGAACACTGAAGCTTTCTTT. Translated: CASSIQGPNTEAFF.

This chain joins TRBV7-6 and TRBJ2-1; 7 bases align to TRBD2. CDR1 is SGHVS and CDR2 is FNYEAQ in the germline V gene. The CDR3 runs to 15 residues. V shed 2 bases and J 5 bases; nucleotides not matched to a gene: 6. The CDR3 sequence: CASSLSGLPDNEQFF. The CDR3 coding sequence is TGTGCCAGCAGCTTATCGGGACTACCGGACAATGAGCAGTTCTTC.